This TCR beta chain was recorded in a study of T-cell reconstitution after alpha-beta-depleted transplantation in children. Germline-derived CDR1 and CDR2 are SGHAT and FQNNGV. The V end was cut by 2 bases, the J end by 1 base, with 2 bases between. CDR3 length equals 12 residues. Preparation of the TCRbeta library used unique molecular identifiers. TCRdb processed the PCR reads anew with MiXCR; each CDR3 protein has one entry. The table has about 280,000 distinct CDR3 sequences, roughly 10% seen once. This clonotype was observed at least ten times. Its antigen is unknown. The study, taken as a whole, reports: Alpha-beta T cells present about two months after transplant were reported to originate from several hundred expanded graft clones. Among T cells one year after transplant, newly produced cells accounted for most counts and diversity. Some patients' high day-60 TCRbeta diversity was traced to surviving recipient T cells and thymic progenitors.

The TCR was taken from a male patient aged 2 to 10 who had a stem cell transplant for chronic granulomatous disease, so the T cells may come from the graft donor. Sample: peripheral blood, taken 180 days after TCRalphabeta/CD19-depleted stem cell transplant. This sequence joins TRBV11-2 and TRBJ2-5; D gene ambiguous. In DNA, the CDR3 is TGTGCCAGCAGCTTAACCCAAGAGACCCAGTACTTC. Its translation is CASSLTQETQYF. The full variable domain, completed using reference TRBV11-2 and TRBJ2-5, is EAGVAQSPRYKIIEKRQSVAFWCNPISGHATLYWYQQILGQGPKLLIQFQNNGVVDDSQLPKDRFSAERLKGVDSTLKIQPAKLEDSAVYLCASSLTQETQYFGPGTRLLVL.